This T cell receptor (beta chain) appears in the sequencing data of a study of blood T cell repertoires in COVID-19. Across the whole study: The study drew acute and convalescent COVID-19 samples from the United States, Italy and Spain. Sample material is recorded as cDNA or gDNA derived from T cells, B-cell-depleted T cells, or PBMCs.

The table lists this clone with a count of one. The authors' processing: By means of reference gene primer amplification, nucleated cell counts were estimated. Only in-frame clones appear in the TCRdb table, and some are missing; sequencing was by immunoSEQ multiplex PCR. V, J and clone size were drawn from that table, and D and trimming were deduced from the DNA. This sample has approximately 140,000 clones, with 80% to 90% found just once. The sequenced sample consisted of peripheral blood. The receptor's source is a man aged 55 to 70 with active or convalescent COVID-19.

The DNA of the CDR3 is TGTGCCAGCAGCCAAGACGACACAAGGGGCGCGTATGGCTACACCTTC. It translates to CASSQDDTRGAYGYTF. The genes are TRBV4-2 and TRBJ1-2; the D gene is possibly TRBD1 (5 bases). In germline, CDR1 is LGHNA, CDR2 YNFKEQ. The germline V and J ends were trimmed by 0 bases and 5 bases, with 16 bases remaining between them. The CDR3 totals 16 residues.